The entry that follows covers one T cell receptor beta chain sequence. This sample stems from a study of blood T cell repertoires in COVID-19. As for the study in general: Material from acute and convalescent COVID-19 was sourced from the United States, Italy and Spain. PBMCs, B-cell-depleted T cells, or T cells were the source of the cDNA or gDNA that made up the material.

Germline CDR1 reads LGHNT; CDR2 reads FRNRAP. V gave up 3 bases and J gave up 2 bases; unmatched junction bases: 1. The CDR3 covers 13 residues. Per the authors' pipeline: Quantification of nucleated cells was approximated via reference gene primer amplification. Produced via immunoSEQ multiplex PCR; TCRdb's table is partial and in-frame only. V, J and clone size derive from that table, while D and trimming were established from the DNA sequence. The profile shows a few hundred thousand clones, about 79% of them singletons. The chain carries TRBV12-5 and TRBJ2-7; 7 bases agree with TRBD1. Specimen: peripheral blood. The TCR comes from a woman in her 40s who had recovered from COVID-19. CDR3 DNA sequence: TGTGCTAGTGGTTTTGGGACAGCCTACGAGCAGTACTTC. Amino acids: CASGFGTAYEQYF.